The T cell receptor beta chain described here comes from a study of T cells in Graves' hyperthyroidism and ophthalmopathy. Criteria for exclusion of patients were uncontrolled infection, other autoimmune disease, pregnancy or lactation. Based on clinical symptoms, serum thyroxine and TRAb, thyroid ultrasound and orbital computed tomography, diagnoses were reached. TCR beta CDR3 regions were amplified from RNA transcripts. First-round RT-PCR of the TCR CDR3 relied on the HTBI primer set. TCRdb fed the multiplex PCR reads into MiXCR, producing one record per CDR3 protein. The table lists a few hundred thousand distinct CDR3 sequences, about 15% of them singletons, with approximately 13% in the top ten. CDR1 and CDR2 (germline): MNHGY, SVAAGI. The CDR3 is made up of 15 amino acids. Trimming at V came to 4 bases and at J to 3 bases, leaving 5 bases not matched to a gene.

The clonotype was recovered from a woman aged 40 to 50 with Graves' hyperthyroidism. The genes are TRBV6-9 and TRBJ2-1; 8 nucleotides match TRBD1. Material for sequencing was blood. The CDR3 loop reads CASSSRDRIYNEQFF. The CDR3, as DNA: TGTGCCAGCAGTTCAAGGGACAGGATCTACAATGAGCAGTTCTTC.